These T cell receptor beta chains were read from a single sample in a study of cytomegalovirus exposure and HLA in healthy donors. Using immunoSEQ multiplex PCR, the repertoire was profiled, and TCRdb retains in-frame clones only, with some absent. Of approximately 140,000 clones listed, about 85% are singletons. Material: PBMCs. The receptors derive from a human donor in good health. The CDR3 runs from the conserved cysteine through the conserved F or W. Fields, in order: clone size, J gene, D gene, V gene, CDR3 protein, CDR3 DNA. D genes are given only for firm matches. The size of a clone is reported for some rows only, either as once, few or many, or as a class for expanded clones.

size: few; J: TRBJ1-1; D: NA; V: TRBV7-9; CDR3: CASSLAPERNTEAFF; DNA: TGTGCCAGCAGCTTAGCGCCCGAGAGGAACACTGAAGCTTTCTTT
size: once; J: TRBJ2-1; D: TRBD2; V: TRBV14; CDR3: CASSAGLAGGPSYNEQFF; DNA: TGTGCCAGCAGCGCGGGACTAGCGGGGGGACCCTCCTACAATGAGCAGTTCTTC
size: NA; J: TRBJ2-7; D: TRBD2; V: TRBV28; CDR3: CASSSVKASGGTYEQYF; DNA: TGTGCCAGCAGTTCAGTAAAGGCTAGCGGGGGTACCTACGAGCAGTACTTC
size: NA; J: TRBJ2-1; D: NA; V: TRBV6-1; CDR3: CASSLYEQFF; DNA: TGTGCCAGCAGCCTCTATGAGCAGTTCTTC
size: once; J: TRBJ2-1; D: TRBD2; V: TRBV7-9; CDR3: CASSLGGSDEQFF; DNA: TGTGCCAGCAGCTTAGGCGGGAGCGATGAGCAGTTCTTC
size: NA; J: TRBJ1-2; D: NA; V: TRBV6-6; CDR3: CASSPDRTHYGYTF; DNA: TGTGCCAGCAGCCCCGACAGGACCCACTATGGCTACACCTTC
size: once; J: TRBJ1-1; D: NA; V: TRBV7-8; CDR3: CASSLPGFGEAFF; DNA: TGTGCCAGCAGCTTGCCGGGGTTCGGTGAAGCTTTCTTT
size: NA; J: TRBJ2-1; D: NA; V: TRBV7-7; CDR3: CASSSTVYNEQFF; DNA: TGTGCCAGCAGCTCTACGGTATACAATGAGCAGTTCTTC
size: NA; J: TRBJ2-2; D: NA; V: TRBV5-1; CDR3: CASSLRVENTGELFF; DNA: TGCGCCAGCAGCTTGCGGGTAGAGAACACCGGGGAGCTGTTTTTT
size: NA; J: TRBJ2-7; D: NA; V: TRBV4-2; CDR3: CASSQAPSYEQYF; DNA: TGTGCCAGCAGCCAGGCCCCCTCCTACGAGCAGTACTTC
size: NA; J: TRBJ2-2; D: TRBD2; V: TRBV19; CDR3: CASSIYGGGNTGELFF; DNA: TGTGCCAGTAGTATATACGGGGGGGGGAACACCGGGGAGCTGTTTTTT
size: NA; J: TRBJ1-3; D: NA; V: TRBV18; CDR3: CASSPLKAGVYPDSGNTIYF; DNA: TGTGCCAGCTCACCACTCAAGGCAGGGGTGTATCCCGACTCTGGAAACACCATATATTTT
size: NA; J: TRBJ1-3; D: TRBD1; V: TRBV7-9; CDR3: CASSPSRGHTRDTIYF; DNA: TGTGCCAGCAGCCCATCCAGGGGGCACACCCGAGACACCATATATTTT
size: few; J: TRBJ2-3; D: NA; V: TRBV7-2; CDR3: CASSLIGTDTQYF; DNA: TGTGCCAGCAGCTTAATCGGCACAGATACGCAGTATTTT
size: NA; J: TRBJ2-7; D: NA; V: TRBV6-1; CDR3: CASSSIAPSYEQYF; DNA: TGTGCCAGCAGTTCAATAGCGCCATCCTACGAGCAGTACTTC
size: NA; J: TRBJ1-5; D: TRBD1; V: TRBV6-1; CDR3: CASSEAVLQGYQPQHF; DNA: TGTGCCAGCAGTGAAGCGGTTTTACAGGGGTATCAGCCCCAGCATTTT
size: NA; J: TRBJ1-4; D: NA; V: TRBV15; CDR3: CATSRDQVATNEKLFF; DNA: TGTGCCACCAGCAGAGATCAGGTTGCAACTAATGAAAAACTGTTTTTT
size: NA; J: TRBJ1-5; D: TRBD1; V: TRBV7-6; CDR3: CASSLDRGPNQPQHF; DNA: TGTGCCAGCAGCTTAGACAGGGGCCCTAATCAGCCCCAGCATTTT
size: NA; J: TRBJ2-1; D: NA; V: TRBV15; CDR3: CATSRGLAIANEQFF; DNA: TGTGCCACCAGCAGAGGTCTAGCGATCGCCAATGAGCAGTTCTTC
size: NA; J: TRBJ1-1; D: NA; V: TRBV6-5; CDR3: CASTPGAGKAFF; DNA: TGTGCCAGCACCCCTGGGGCAGGGAAAGCTTTCTTT
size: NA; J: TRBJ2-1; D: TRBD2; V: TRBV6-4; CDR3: CASSDEAGGNYNEQFF; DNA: TGTGCCAGCAGTGATGAGGCGGGGGGTAATTACAATGAGCAGTTCTTC
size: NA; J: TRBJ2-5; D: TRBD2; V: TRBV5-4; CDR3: CASSPEMVGGQETQYF; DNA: TGTGCCAGCAGCCCTGAAATGGTGGGGGGGCAAGAGACCCAGTACTTC
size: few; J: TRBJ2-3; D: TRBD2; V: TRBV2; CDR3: CANEGLAGGRVGNTDTQYF; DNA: TGTGCCAACGAGGGACTAGCGGGAGGGCGTGTGGGAAACACAGATACGCAGTATTTT
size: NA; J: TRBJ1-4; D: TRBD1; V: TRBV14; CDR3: CASSQDWPSPGTGTEKLFF; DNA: TGTGCCAGCAGCCAAGATTGGCCTAGCCCCGGGACAGGGACTGAAAAACTGTTTTTT
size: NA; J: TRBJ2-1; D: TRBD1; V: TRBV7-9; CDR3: CASSSTDRVRNEQFF; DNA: TGTGCCAGCAGCTCCACCGACAGGGTGAGGAATGAGCAGTTCTTC
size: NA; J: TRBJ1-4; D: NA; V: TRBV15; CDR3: CATSRITANEKLFF; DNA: TGTGCCACCAGCAGAATTACAGCTAATGAAAAACTGTTTTTT
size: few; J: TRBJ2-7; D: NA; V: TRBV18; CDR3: CASSPPSRGEQYF; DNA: TGTGCCAGCTCACCACCTTCAAGGGGAGAGCAGTACTTC
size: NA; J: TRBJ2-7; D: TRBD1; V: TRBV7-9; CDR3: CASSPRTGDEQYF; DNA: TGTGCCAGCAGCCCCCGGACAGGGGACGAGCAGTACTTC
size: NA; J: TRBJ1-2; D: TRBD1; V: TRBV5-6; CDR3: CASSLKTGGNNYGYTF; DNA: TGTGCCAGCAGCCTCAAGACAGGGGGGAATAACTATGGCTACACCTTC
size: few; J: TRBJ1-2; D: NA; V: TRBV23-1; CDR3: CASRPQGRRPGYPF; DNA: TGCGCCAGCAGACCACAGGGCAGAAGACCCGGCTACCCCTTC
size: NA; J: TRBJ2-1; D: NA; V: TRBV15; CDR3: CATSRALGTRNDEQFF; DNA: TGTGCCACCAGCAGAGCCCTGGGGACAAGGAACGATGAGCAGTTCTTC
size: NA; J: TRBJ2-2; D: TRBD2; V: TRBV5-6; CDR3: CASSLGEGFDTGELFF; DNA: TGTGCCAGCAGCCTCGGGGAGGGGTTCGACACCGGGGAGCTGTTTTTT
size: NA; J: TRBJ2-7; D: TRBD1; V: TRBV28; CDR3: CASSTSGQGEGEQYF; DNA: TGTGCCAGCAGCACAAGCGGACAGGGGGAGGGCGAGCAGTACTTC
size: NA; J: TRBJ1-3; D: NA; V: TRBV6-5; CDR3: CASSYLPDSGNTIYF; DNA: TGTGCCAGCAGTTACCTGCCAGACTCTGGAAACACCATATATTTT
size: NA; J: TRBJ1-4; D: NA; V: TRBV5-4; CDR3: CASSLMGGGRMKLFF; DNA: TGTGCCAGCAGCTTGATGGGAGGGGGGCGGATGAAACTGTTTTTT
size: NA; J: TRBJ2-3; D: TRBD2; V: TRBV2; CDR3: CASSLTSGVSDTQYF; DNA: TGTGCCAGCAGCCTGACTAGCGGGGTATCAGATACGCAGTATTTT
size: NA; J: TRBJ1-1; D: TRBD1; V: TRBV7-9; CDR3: CASSLVSQGAEAFF; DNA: TGTGCCAGCAGCCTAGTGTCCCAGGGGGCTGAAGCTTTCTTT
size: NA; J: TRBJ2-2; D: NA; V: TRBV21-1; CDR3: CARTGNTGELFF; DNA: TGTGCCCGTACAGGGAACACCGGGGAGCTGTTTTTT
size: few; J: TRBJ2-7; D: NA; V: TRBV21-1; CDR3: CASSKVGGYEQYF; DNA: TGTGCCAGCAGCAAAGTTGGCGGATACGAGCAGTACTTC
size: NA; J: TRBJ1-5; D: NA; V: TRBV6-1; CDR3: CASSDLGYERQPQHF; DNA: TGTGCCAGCTCGGATTTAGGTTACGAGCGTCAGCCCCAGCATTTT
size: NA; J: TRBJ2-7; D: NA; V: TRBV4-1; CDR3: CASSQEGAFYEQYF; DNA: TGCGCCAGCAGCCAAGAAGGAGCCTTCTACGAGCAGTACTTC
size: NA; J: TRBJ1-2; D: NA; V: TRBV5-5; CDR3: CASSSQGSYGYTF; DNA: TGTGCCAGCAGCTCACAGGGTTCCTATGGCTACACCTTC
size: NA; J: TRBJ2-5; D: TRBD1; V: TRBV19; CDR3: CASSVPGQGLETQYF; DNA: TGTGCCAGCTCGGTCCCGGGACAGGGGTTGGAGACCCAGTACTTC
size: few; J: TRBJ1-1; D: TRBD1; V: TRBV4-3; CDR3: CASSQAPLRGPWNTEAFF; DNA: TGCGCCAGCAGCCAAGCTCCCCTCAGGGGGCCATGGAACACTGAAGCTTTCTTT
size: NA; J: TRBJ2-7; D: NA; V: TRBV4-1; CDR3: CASSPLSGTYEQYF; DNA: TGCGCCAGCAGCCCACTTAGCGGTACCTACGAGCAGTACTTC
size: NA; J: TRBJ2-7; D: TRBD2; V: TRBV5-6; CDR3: CASSLELAGGLREQYF; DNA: TGTGCCAGCAGCTTGGAACTAGCGGGGGGGCTCCGCGAGCAGTACTTC
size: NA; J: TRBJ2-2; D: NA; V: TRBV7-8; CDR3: CASSSHSRQPNTGELFF; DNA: TGTGCCAGCAGCTCGCACTCCAGGCAGCCGAACACCGGGGAGCTGTTTTTT
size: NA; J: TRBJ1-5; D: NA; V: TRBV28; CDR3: CASRNTGNQPQHF; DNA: TGTGCCAGCAGAAACACAGGGAATCAGCCCCAGCATTTT
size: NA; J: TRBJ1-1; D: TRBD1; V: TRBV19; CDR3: CASSAGTANTEAFF; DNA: TGTGCCAGTAGTGCAGGGACAGCAAACACTGAAGCTTTCTTT
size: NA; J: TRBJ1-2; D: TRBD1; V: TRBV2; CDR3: CASTDRGSGYTF; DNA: TGTGCCAGCACCGACAGGGGGAGCGGCTACACCTTC
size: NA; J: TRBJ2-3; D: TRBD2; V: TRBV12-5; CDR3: CASGPNNPGGRSTDTQYF; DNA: TGTGCTAGTGGCCCCAATAATCCGGGGGGGCGAAGCACAGATACGCAGTATTTT
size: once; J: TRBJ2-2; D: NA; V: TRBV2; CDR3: CASSSAGRVNTGELFF; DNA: TGTGCCAGCAGTTCTGCGGGTAGGGTTAACACCGGGGAGCTGTTTTTT
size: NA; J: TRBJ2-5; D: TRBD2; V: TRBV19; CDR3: CASSNGGGLVAGEETQYF; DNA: TGTGCCAGTAGTAACGGGGGAGGACTAGTAGCGGGAGAGGAGACCCAGTACTTC